This T cell receptor (beta chain) was recorded in a study of regulatory T cells in long-lasting Graves disease. Germline assignment: CDR1 LNHDA and CDR2 SQIVND (reference sequence). The CDR3 loop spans 15 amino acids. V dropped 3 bases and J dropped 0 bases, with 11 bases sitting between them. The study's findings and limits: There were preferences for TRBV28, TRBJ1-2 and TRBJ2-5 in persistent disease.

Time point: persistent/refractory GD, antithyroid drugs over 5 years with positive TRAb. Extracted PBMC RNA gave rise to the TCR library. Construction of TCR beta libraries relied on iRepertoire HTBI primers and on Arm-PCR targeting CDR3 regions. Each CDR3 protein is one row after TCRdb ran MiXCR on the multiplex PCR reads. The sample includes approximately 470,000 distinct CDR3 sequences, around 20% of them seen just once. In its sample, this clonotype was seen many times. The antigen remains undetermined. The receptor comes from a female donor with Graves disease. Sequencing used peripheral blood mononuclear cells (PBMCs), obtained when the disease was refractory, from a patient treated with antithyroid drugs. V gene TRBV19 combines with J gene TRBJ1-1; the D is unclear. The CDR3 reads CASSILGSVNTEAFF. For the CDR3, the DNA is TGTGCCAGTAGTATCCTGGGGTCGGTGAACACTGAAGCTTTCTTT.